The entry below gives a single T cell receptor (beta chain) sequence along with its context. RNA was extracted and reverse transcribed into cDNA as the sequencing template. Profiling relied on immunoSEQ multiplex PCR, and the TCRdb table lists in-frame clones only, not all of them. In the table there are some 160,000 clones, 62% of which are singletons. V lost 4 bases and J 2 bases, leaving 18 bases between the germline ends. The CDR3 covers 16 residues. The source of the sample is a study of CD8+ T cells in alopecia areata. The rearrangement uses TRBV23-1 and TRBJ2-7; no firm D call. TRBV23-1 has ORF status, its function being uncertain. Specimen: CD8+ T cells sorted from blood. The receptor comes from a human donor in good health. The CDR3 reads CASSPGVRWVTYEQYF. The CDR3 bases are TGCGCCAGCAGTCCTGGCGTCCGTTGGGTTACCTACGAGCAGTACTTC.